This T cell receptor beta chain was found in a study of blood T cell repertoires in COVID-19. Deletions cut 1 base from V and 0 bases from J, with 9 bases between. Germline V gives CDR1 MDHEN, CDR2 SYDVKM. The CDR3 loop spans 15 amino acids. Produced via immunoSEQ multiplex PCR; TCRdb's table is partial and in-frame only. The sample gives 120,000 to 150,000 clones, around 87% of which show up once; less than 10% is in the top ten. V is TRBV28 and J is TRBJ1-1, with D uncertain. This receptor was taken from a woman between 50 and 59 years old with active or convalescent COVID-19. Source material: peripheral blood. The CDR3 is CASSLFPSMNTEAFF. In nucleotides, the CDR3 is TGTGCCAGCAGTTTATTCCCTTCTATGAACACTGAAGCTTTCTTT.